These 10 T cell receptor beta chains were all obtained from the same sample, sequenced in a study of prognosis after radiotherapy for stage I lung cancer. By two-round multiplex PCR, the TCR beta CDR3 was amplified from genomic DNA. Primers specific to each TRBV and TRBJ gene were used in first-round PCR. Each CDR3 protein gets one entry after TCRdb re-called the multiplex PCR reads with MiXCR. Of tens of thousands of distinct CDR3 sequences listed, approximately 25% are singletons. The starting material was PBMCs, obtained before or after stereotactic body radiation therapy (not recorded which). The receptors stem from a donor of 50 years or more with non-small cell lung cancer.

Turning to this clonotype: One base separates it from a far larger clone, so it is likely a read error. This chain connects TRBV20-1 to TRBJ2-1; a weak D match, TRBD1 (5 bases). The CDR3 runs to 12 residues. Germline V gene sequence: CDR1 DFQATT, CDR2 SNEGSKA (reference sequence). The ends were cut back, 3 bases at V and 10 bases at J, with 13 bases in the middle. The DNA of the CDR3 is TGCAGTGCTAGGAGCAGGGTGGAGGAGCAGTTCTTC. This gives the protein CSARSRVEEQFF.

This clonotype occurred once. The chain joins TRBV27 to TRBJ1-5; D remains ambiguous. The V gene's germline CDR1 is MNHEY and CDR2 SMNVEV (reference sequence). V was pared by 8 bases and J by 16 bases, with 18 bases between. This CDR3 has 11 residues. The CDR3 bases are TGTGCCAGCGGACGAGGCAATCAGCCCCATTTT. This gives the protein CASGRGNQPHF.

This clonotype showed up many times. The gene calls are TRBV7-6 and TRBJ1-3; D not resolved. Trimming removed 5 bases from V and 4 bases from J, with 21 bases in between. CDR1 is SGHVS, CDR2 FNYEAQ, per germline. CDR3 length: 17 amino acids. The CDR3 DNA reads TGTGCCAGCAGCCCGGAGGGCCGACTCATAGGGGGAAACACCATATATTTT. It specifies CASSPEGRLIGGNTIYF. Together with reference TRBV7-6 and TRBJ1-3, the CDR3 gives the full variable domain: GAGVSQSPRYKVTKRGQDVALRCDPISGHVSLYWYRQALGQGPEFLTYFNYEAQQDKSGLPNDRFSAERPEGSISTLTIQRTEQRDSAMYRCASSPEGRLIGGNTIYFGEGSWLTVV.

In its sample, this clonotype was seen many times. CDR3 bases: TGCAGTGCTAGAGCCCAGGACGGGCGGTCTGGAAACACCATATATTTT. It yields the protein CSARAQDGRSGNTIYF. V gene TRBV20-1 combines with J gene TRBJ1-3; D not certain. V was trimmed by 1 base and J by 1 base, leaving 14 bases between them. This CDR3 region has 16 residues. The germline V gene has CDR1 DFQATT and CDR2 SNEGSKA (reference sequence).

This clonotype was recorded many times. The chain uses TRBV30 and TRBJ1-1; D is perhaps TRBD1 (5 bases). The CDR3 extends over 12 amino acids. In germline, CDR1 is GTSNPN, CDR2 SVGIG (reference sequence). Trimming pared 2 bases from V and 3 bases from J, leaving 7 bases between. CDR3 in amino acids: CAWSRGDTEAFF. The CDR3 bases are TGTGCCTGGAGTCGGGGGGACACTGAAGCTTTCTTT. Full variable domain (rest looked up from reference TRBV30 and TRBJ1-1): SQTIHQWPATLVQPVGSPLSLECTVEGTSNPNLYWYRQAAGRGLQLLFYSVGIGQISSEVPQNLSASRPQDRQFILSSKKLLLSDSGFYLCAWSRGDTEAFFGQGTRLTVV.

In this sample, this clonotype turned up many times. The chain combines TRBV20-1 with TRBJ2-1; 11 positions match TRBD2. The CDR3 contains 17 residues. After removal of 1 base from V and 6 bases from J, the junction contained 11 bases not matched to a gene. Germline values: CDR1 DFQATT, CDR2 SNEGSKA (reference sequence). The CDR3 is CSARGLAGGSRGNEQFF. CDR3 DNA: TGCAGTGCTAGAGGGCTAGCGGGAGGCTCACGGGGCAATGAGCAGTTCTTC.

The chain has TRBV6-2 or TRBV6-3 and TRBJ2-1; D possibly corresponds to TRBD2 (6 bases). The CDR3 covers 16 residues. CDR1 and CDR2 from the germline V gene are MNHEY and SVGEGT. Trimming left V 6 bases short and J 7 bases short, with 22 bases between. The CDR3 loop is CASRIGLSGGWNEQFF. As DNA, the CDR3 is TGTGCCAGCAGAATAGGACTATCTGGAGGGTGGAATGAGCAGTTCTTC.

This clonotype appeared many times. This chain links TRBV5-1 with TRBJ2-5, with 7 bases identical to TRBD1. After removal of 4 bases from V and 4 bases from J, the junction contained 4 bases not matched to a gene. The CDR3 runs to 13 residues. In germline, CDR1 is SGHRS, CDR2 YFSETQ. CDR3: CASSAAGGETQYF. CDR3 nucleotides: TGCGCCAGCAGCGCAGCAGGGGGAGAGACCCAGTACTTC.

This clonotype was observed many times. The J gene is TRBJ1-1, the V gene TRBV12-3 or TRBV12-4; D gene ambiguous. V gave up 3 bases and J gave up 1 base, with 9 bases separating them. The CDR3 is 14 amino acids. The CDR3 reads CASSLDTANTEAFF. In DNA, the CDR3 is TGTGCCAGCAGTTTGGATACGGCGAACACTGAAGCTTTCTTT.

In this sample, this clonotype turned up a few times. Mismatch with germline at one junction end may stem from a read error. The genes are TRBV28 and TRBJ2-4; no clear D gene. The germline CDR1 and CDR2 sequences are MDHEN and SYDVKM. The CDR3 loop spans 13 amino acids. In DNA, the CDR3 is TGTGCCAGCAAAGGCCTCCTCAAAAACATTCAGTGCTTC. Translating it yields CASKGLLKNIQCF.